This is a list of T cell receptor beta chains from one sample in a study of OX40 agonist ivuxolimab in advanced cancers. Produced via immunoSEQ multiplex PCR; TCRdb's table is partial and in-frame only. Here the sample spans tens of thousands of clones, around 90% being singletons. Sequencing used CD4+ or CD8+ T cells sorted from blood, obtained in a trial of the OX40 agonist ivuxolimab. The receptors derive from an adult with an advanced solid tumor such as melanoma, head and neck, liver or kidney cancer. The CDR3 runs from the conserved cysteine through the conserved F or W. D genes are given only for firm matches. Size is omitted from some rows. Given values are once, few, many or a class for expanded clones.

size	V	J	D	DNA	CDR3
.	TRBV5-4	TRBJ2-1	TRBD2	TGTGCCAGCAGGGAGGGACTAGCCTCCTACAATGAGCAGTTCTTC	CASREGLASYNEQFF
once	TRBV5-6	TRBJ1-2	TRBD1	TGTGCCAGCAGCTCGTTTCAGGGGGTGTATGGCTACACCTTC	CASSSFQGVYGYTF
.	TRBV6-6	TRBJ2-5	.	TGTGCCAGCAGCCCCCGGGCGGGAGAGACCCAGTACTTC	CASSPRAGETQYF
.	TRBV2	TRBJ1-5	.	TGTGCCAGCAGTGAAACCAATCAGCCCCAGCATTTT	CASSETNQPQHF
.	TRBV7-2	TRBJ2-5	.	TGTGCCAGCAGCTTCAATGCGGGTGTCCAAGAGACCCAGTACTTC	CASSFNAGVQETQYF
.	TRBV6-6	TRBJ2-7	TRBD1	TGTGCCAGCAGTTCTCGGACAGGGAGCTACGAGCAGTACTTC	CASSSRTGSYEQYF
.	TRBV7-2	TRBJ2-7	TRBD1	TGTGCCAGCAGCCGGACAGGGTTTGGTGTCTACGAGCAGTACTTC	CASSRTGFGVYEQYF
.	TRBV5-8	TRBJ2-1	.	TGTGCCAGCAGCTTGGGGGCGAGCTCCTACAATGAGCAGTTCTTC	CASSLGASSYNEQFF
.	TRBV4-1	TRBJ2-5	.	TGCGCCAGCAGCCAAGTCAGGACAGTTCAAGAGACCCAGTACTTC	CASSQVRTVQETQYF
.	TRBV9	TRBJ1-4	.	TGTGCCAGCAGCGGGGGGCCAACTAATGAAAAACTGTTTTTT	CASSGGPTNEKLFF
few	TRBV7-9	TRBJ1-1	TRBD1	TGTGCCAGCAGCACATACAGGGGTAGAACTGAAGCTTTCTTT	CASSTYRGRTEAFF
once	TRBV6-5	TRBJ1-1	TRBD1	TGTGCCAGCAGTTCACAGGGGGCGCGTCAAGCTTTCTTT	CASSSQGARQAFF
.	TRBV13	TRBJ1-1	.	TGTGCCAGCAGCTTAGGAGGGTCCATTGGCACTGAAGCTTTCTTT	CASSLGGSIGTEAFF
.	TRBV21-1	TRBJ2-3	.	TGTGCCAGCAGCAAAGGGACAGGTTCTAGCACAGATACGCAGTATTTT	CASSKGTGSSTDTQYF
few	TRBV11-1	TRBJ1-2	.	TGTGCCAGCAGCTACGGTTCCGGGAGCTATGGCTACACCTTC	CASSYGSGSYGYTF
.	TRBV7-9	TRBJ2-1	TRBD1	TGTGCCAGCAGCCCGCCTTTTTTTGGGACAGGGGGCCATGAGCAGTTCTTC	CASSPPFFGTGGHEQFF
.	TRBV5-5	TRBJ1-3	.	TGTGCCAGCAGCGCCAGCGAACTACGAAACACCATATATTTT	CASSASELRNTIYF
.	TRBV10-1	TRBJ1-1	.	TGCGCCAGCAGTGAGGAGCTCGGAACTGAAGCTTTCTTT	CASSEELGTEAFF
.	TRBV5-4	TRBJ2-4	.	TGTGCCAGCAGTTCTTATAAGGAGGCGTCCAAAAACATTCAGTACTTC	CASSSYKEASKNIQYF
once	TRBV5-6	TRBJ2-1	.	TGTGCCAGCAGCTTTCAGAGTAGAAAGATTTACAATGAGCAGTTCTTC	CASSFQSRKIYNEQFF
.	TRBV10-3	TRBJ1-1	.	TGTGCCATCAGTGAGTCGGCCCAGGGTAACACTGAAGCTTTCTTT	CAISESAQGNTEAFF
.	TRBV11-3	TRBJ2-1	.	TGTGCCAGCAGCTTACCCGCTAGCTCTGAGCAGTTCTTC	CASSLPASSEQFF
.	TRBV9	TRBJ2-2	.	TGTGCCAGCAGCGGAGGGACACCGAACACCGGGGAGCTGTTTTTT	CASSGGTPNTGELFF
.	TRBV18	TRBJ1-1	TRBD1	TGTGCCAGCTCACTGGGGACAGGGAACACTGAAGCTTTCTTT	CASSLGTGNTEAFF
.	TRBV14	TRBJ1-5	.	TGTGCCAGCAGCCAAGATCAAGGTCAGCCCCAGCATTTT	CASSQDQGQPQHF
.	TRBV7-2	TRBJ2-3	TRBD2	TGTGCCAGCAGCTTAGGAGGTCTAGCGGGGGGCCGTAGCACAGATACGCAGTATTTT	CASSLGGLAGGRSTDTQYF
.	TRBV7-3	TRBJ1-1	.	TGTGCCAGCAGCGGGGGGACGAACACTGAAGCTTTCTTT	CASSGGTNTEAFF
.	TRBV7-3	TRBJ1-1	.	TGTGCCAGCCAAGAGACGGCTCGGAACACTGAAGCTTTCTTT	CASQETARNTEAFF
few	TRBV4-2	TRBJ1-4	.	TGTGCCAGCAGCCAGATCGAGGGGGATGAAAAACTGTTTTTT	CASSQIEGDEKLFF
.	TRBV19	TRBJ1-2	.	TGTGCCAGTAGTATTTCCAGGGACTATGGCTACACCTTC	CASSISRDYGYTF
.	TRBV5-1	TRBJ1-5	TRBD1	TGCGCCAGCAGCATACAGGGGGCTGGGCAGCCCCAGCATTTT	CASSIQGAGQPQHF